This is a list of T cell receptor beta chains from one sample in a study of T cell responses to AZD1222 COVID-19 vaccine. The method was immunoSEQ multiplex PCR; TCRdb's version includes in-frame clones alone and lacks a portion of them. This table holds about 82,000 clones, 92% found once. The material sequenced was peripheral blood, taken 28 days after the second AZD1222 dose. All receptors derive from an adult who received the AZD1222 COVID-19 vaccine. Both conserved end residues are part of each CDR3.

CDR3 protein	V gene	J gene
CASSPVGEKLFF	TRBV18	TRBJ1-4
CASSSQGTDYMNTEAFF	TRBV27	TRBJ1-1
CASSHHPKWEKLFF	TRBV4-1	TRBJ1-4
CASSSLSEGTINLYF	TRBV28	TRBJ2-7
CASSVSRSYNSPLHF	TRBV9	TRBJ1-6
CASSLNGREAFF	TRBV7-2	TRBJ1-1
CASGQGASSPLHF	TRBV2	TRBJ1-6
CASSYSGTDNTGELFF	TRBV6-5	TRBJ2-2
CASSPDMMPYGYTF	TRBV18	TRBJ1-2
CASSPRNLAAGRGNTIYF	TRBV18	TRBJ1-3
CASSQTSGGADEQFF	TRBV3-1/TRBV3-2	TRBJ2-1
CASSFGVGTEAFF	TRBV5-6	TRBJ1-1
CASSPTGTGGWRGASPLHF	TRBV6-2/TRBV6-3	TRBJ1-6
CASSPQRYNEQFF	TRBV7-2	TRBJ2-1
CASSQDTGIGGGYTF	TRBV4-3	TRBJ1-2
CASSWDRTSSPLHF	TRBV6-9	TRBJ1-6
CASSTGPTPRGYTF	TRBV28	TRBJ1-2
CASSLSASQGANTGELFF	TRBV5-1	TRBJ2-2
CASSDPAKETQYF	TRBV6-5	TRBJ2-5
CASSPGRDYSNQPQHF	TRBV2	TRBJ1-5
CASSPKATGLAEAFF	TRBV4-1	TRBJ1-1
CASSPRWTGGPYGYTF	TRBV28	TRBJ1-2
CASSSTDRSPGGYTF	TRBV7-9	TRBJ1-2
CASSMSGQGIHQPQHF	TRBV19	TRBJ1-5
CASSMVGNNSPLHF	TRBV19	TRBJ1-6
CASSLVGTAQETQYF	TRBV7-9	TRBJ2-5
CASRTGLSTDTQYF	TRBV6-6	TRBJ2-3
CASSPRTGTNQPQHF	TRBV28	TRBJ1-5
CASSTALRELFF	TRBV12-3/TRBV12-4	TRBJ2-2